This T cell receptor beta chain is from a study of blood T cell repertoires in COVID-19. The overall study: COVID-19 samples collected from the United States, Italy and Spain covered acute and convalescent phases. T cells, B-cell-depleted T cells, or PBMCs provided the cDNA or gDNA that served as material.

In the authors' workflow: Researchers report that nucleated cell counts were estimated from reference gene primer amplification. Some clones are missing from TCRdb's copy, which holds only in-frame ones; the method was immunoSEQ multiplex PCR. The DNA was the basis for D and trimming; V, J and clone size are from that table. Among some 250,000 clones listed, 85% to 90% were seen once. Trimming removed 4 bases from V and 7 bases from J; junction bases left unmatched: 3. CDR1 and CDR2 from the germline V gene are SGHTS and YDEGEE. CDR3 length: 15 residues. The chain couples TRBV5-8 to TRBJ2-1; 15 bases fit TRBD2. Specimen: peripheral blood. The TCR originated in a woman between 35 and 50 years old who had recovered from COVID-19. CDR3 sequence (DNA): TGTGCCAGCAGCGCCGGACTAGCGGGAGGGAATGAGCAGTTCTTC. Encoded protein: CASSAGLAGGNEQFF.